Each of the 28 T cell receptor beta chains below was sequenced from the same sample in a study of human T cells and chemical hapten exposure. The time point here: pre-sensitization, week 0. The treatment is: therapeutic diphenylcyclopropenone sensitization with weekly scalp DPC. Blood, whole and unfractionated, served as the source for total RNA extraction. One entry per CDR3 protein, called by TCRdb with MiXCR from the RACE reads. The repertoire holds 40,000 or so distinct CDR3 sequences, with approximately 12% as singletons. This specimen consisted of whole blood, obtained in connection with sensitization to the hapten diphenylcyclopropenone (DPC). The source of these receptors is a woman between 35 and 50 years old with alopecia areata. Some clones in this sample may be carry-over from other donors' samples.

In this sample, this clonotype turned up many times. The CDR3 DNA reads TGTGCCACCAGGAGCTCTGGCTCGCGGTATTGGAATGAGCAGTTCTTC. Translation gives CATRSSGSRYWNEQFF. The rearrangement uses TRBV24-1 and TRBJ2-1; D unresolved. The CDR3 extends over 16 amino acids. Looked up from germline, CDR1 is KGHDR and CDR2 is SFDVKD. V was pared by 7 bases and J by 7 bases, with 22 bases between.

This clonotype is termed medium-sized. The chain joins TRBV6-1 to TRBJ1-6, with D unclear. Germline CDR1 and CDR2: MNHNS and SASEGT. The germline V and J ends were trimmed by 2 bases and 5 bases, with 7 bases remaining between them. The CDR3 contains 14 residues. This chain's CDR3 is CASSEWGDNSPLHF. For the CDR3, the DNA is TGTGCCAGCAGTGAATGGGGTGATAATTCACCCCTCCACTTT.

This clonotype came up many times. V and J are TRBV12-3 or TRBV12-4 and TRBJ2-3; 9 bases fit TRBD2. Trimming at V came to 1 base and at J to 7 bases, leaving 9 bases not matched to a gene. The CDR3 has 16 residues. The CDR3 nucleotides are TGTGCCAGCAGTTTAGATACGGGACTAGCCAGTCATACGCAGTATTTT. Translated: CASSLDTGLASHTQYF.

Of note for this clonotype: This may be a read error, as it is one base from a much larger clone. The conserved phenylalanine or tryptophan is not found at the CDR3 terminus, so this likely reflects a read error. The rearrangement joins TRBV2 to TRBJ2-7, with TRBD1 matching 8 bases. The ends lost 9 bases at V and 0 bases at J; junction bases unmatched: 7. The CDR3 has 14 amino acids. Germline V gene data show CDR1 as SNHLY and CDR2 as FYNNEI. CDR3 loop: CARSFGTGSYEQYS. In nucleotides, the CDR3 is TGTGCCAGAAGTTTCGGGACAGGCTCCTACGAGCAGTACTCC.

This clonotype has more than one count but fewer than ten. The V gene is TRBV29-1, the J gene TRBJ2-7; D unclear. The CDR3 totals 12 residues. CDR1 is SQVTM and CDR2 is ANQGSEA in the germline V gene. The V and J ends lost 4 bases and 2 bases respectively, with 9 bases between them. As DNA, the CDR3 is TGCAGCGTTGGGCCTACCCCCTACGAGCAGTACTTC. Amino acids: CSVGPTPYEQYF.

This clonotype has ten or more counts. The rearrangement joins TRBV27 to TRBJ2-3, with TRBD2 matching 8 bases. CDR1 MNHEY and CDR2 SMNVEV come from the germline V gene (reference sequence). With V trimmed by 6 bases and J by 2 bases, 16 bases remained unmatched. The CDR3 is 18 amino acids. The CDR3 protein is CASSISSGLAGYTDTQYF. The CDR3 DNA sequence: TGTGCCAGCAGCATCTCTTCTGGGCTAGCGGGCTACACAGATACGCAGTATTTT.

This clonotype was seen a few times. This rearrangement joins TRBV5-1 to TRBJ2-7, with 9 positions matching TRBD1. The CDR3 is 14 amino acids. Germline values: CDR1 SGHRS, CDR2 YFSETQ. V shed 2 bases and J 5 bases; nucleotides not matched to a gene: 5. CDR3 DNA sequence: TGCGCCAGCAGCTTAGGACAGGGGTCCCACGAGCAGTACTTC. Translating it yields CASSLGQGSHEQYF.

This clonotype was observed at least ten times. The chain couples TRBV5-6 to TRBJ1-1; D gene ambiguous. Germline V gene lookup returns CDR1 SGHDT and CDR2 YYEEEE. The CDR3 length is 14 residues. The germline V and J ends were trimmed by 0 bases and 0 bases, with 6 bases remaining between them. The chain's CDR3 is CASSLGDLNTEAFF. The CDR3 DNA follows: TGTGCCAGCAGCTTGGGGGATCTGAACACTGAAGCTTTCTTT.

This clonotype was seen many times. V and J are TRBV2 and TRBJ1-6; no reliable D call. Trimming took 6 bases from V and 7 from J, leaving 13 bases between them. CDR3 length: 14 amino acids. CDR1 is SNHLY, CDR2 FYNNEI, per germline. The CDR3 DNA reads TGTGCCAGCAGGGCGGTAGCGTTAAATTCACCCCTCCACTTT. It codes for CASRAVALNSPLHF.

This clonotype was detected ten times or more. The chain uses TRBV20-1 and TRBJ2-1; D remains unclear. There are 11 residues in the CDR3. From germline, CDR1 is DFQATT and CDR2 SNEGSKA (reference sequence). Trimming cost V 7 bases and J 13 bases, with 17 bases left between them. The CDR3 coding sequence is TGCAGTGTTCAGGCGGCCGTTCAACAGTTCTTC. Translated, it gives CSVQAAVQQFF.

This clonotype was found many times. The J gene is TRBJ1-6, the V gene TRBV10-1; 9 nucleotides align to TRBD1. Germline V gene sequence: CDR1 WNHNN, CDR2 SYGVQD (reference sequence). The ends lost 6 bases at V and 9 bases at J; junction bases unmatched: 9. The CDR3 extends over 15 amino acids. The CDR3 DNA is TGCGCCAGCAGCGCGGGACAGGGTTTCGGTTCACCCCTCCACTTT. Translating gives CASSAGQGFGSPLHF.

This clonotype showed up just a few times. The chain uses TRBV29-1 and TRBJ2-4, with D perhaps TRBD2 (6 bases). The CDR3 has 12 residues. Germline assignment: CDR1 SQVTM and CDR2 ANQGSEA. V was trimmed by 3 bases and J by 5 bases, leaving 8 bases between them. The chain's CDR3 is CSVDGGENIQYF. For the CDR3, the DNA is TGCAGCGTTGATGGCGGGGAAAACATTCAGTACTTC.

In this sample, this clonotype turned up a few times. The rearrangement uses TRBV18 and TRBJ1-1, with D uncertain. The CDR3 totals 14 residues. Trimming took off 3 bases at V and 0 bases at J, with 8 bases between the two ends. Looked up from germline, CDR1 is KGHSH and CDR2 is LQKENI. The chain's CDR3 is CASSPEHLNTEAFF. The CDR3 DNA sequence: TGTGCCAGCTCACCTGAACACTTGAACACTGAAGCTTTCTTT. Filled out from reference TRBV18 and TRBJ1-1, the complete variable domain reads NAGVMQNPRHLVRRRGQEARLRCSPMKGHSHVYWYRQLPEEGLKFMVYLQKENIIDESGMPKERFSAEFPKEGPSILRIQQVVRGDSAAYFCASSPEHLNTEAFFGQGTRLTVV.

This clonotype was observed many times. V gene TRBV6-5 combines with J gene TRBJ2-1, with D perhaps matching TRBD2 (6 bases). With 6 bases removed from V and 3 bases from J, the gap between germline ends came to 15 bases. CDR1 and CDR2 (germline): MNHEY, SVGAGI. The CDR3 sequence is 15 residues long. The DNA of the CDR3 is TGTGCCAGCAGGGGACTTGGCCGGGGCTACAATGAGCAGTTCTTC. As protein: CASRGLGRGYNEQFF.

The chain uses TRBV9 and TRBJ1-3; D gene uncertain. This CDR3 is built from 19 residues. Germline V gene sequence: CDR1 SGDLS, CDR2 YYNGEE. Trimming took 3 bases from V and 2 from J, leaving 24 bases between them. CDR3 nucleotide sequence: TGTGCCAGCAGCGATGCCCTCCAGGAGGAGCAAGCCCCTGGAAACACCATATATTTT. Translation gives CASSDALQEEQAPGNTIYF.

V usage is TRBV5-5 and J usage is TRBJ1-2; D not resolved. In germline, CDR1 is SGHKS, CDR2 YYEKEE (reference sequence). CDR3 length equals 12 residues. V was clipped by 0 bases and J by 2 bases, with 2 bases between them. The CDR3 region has the DNA TGTGCCAGCAGCTTGGGCAACTATGGCTACACCTTC. Translation gives CASSLGNYGYTF.

This clonotype appeared a few times. The rearrangement joins TRBV28 to TRBJ1-1, with D possibly matching TRBD1 (5 bases). The germline CDR1 and CDR2 sequences are MDHEN and SYDVKM. V lost 4 bases and J 5 bases, leaving 8 bases between the germline ends. This CDR3 is 12 amino acids long. CDR3 residues: CASSSGGTEAFF. The CDR3 DNA reads TGTGCCAGCAGTTCGGGGGGGACTGAAGCTTTCTTT.

This clonotype was seen at least ten times. The CDR3 DNA follows: TGCGCCAGCAGCTCAAGCGGGAGCACAGATACGCAGTATTTT. Protein product: CASSSSGSTDTQYF. The chain has TRBV5-1 and TRBJ2-3, with TRBD2 as a possible D gene (6 bases). There are 14 residues in the CDR3. V lost 3 bases and J lost 0, with 8 bases in between. Germline values: CDR1 SGHRS, CDR2 YFSETQ.

This clonotype has ten or more counts. V usage is TRBV11-1 and J usage is TRBJ2-1; TRBD2 agrees at 11 bases. The V gene's germline CDR1 is SGHAT and CDR2 FQDESV (reference sequence). The CDR3 is made up of 17 amino acids. Unmatched junction bases numbered 8, after V lost 3 bases and J lost 4 bases. Here the CDR3 reads CASSFGTPSGGYNEQFF. The CDR3 region has the DNA TGTGCCAGCAGCTTCGGCACCCCTAGCGGGGGGTACAATGAGCAGTTCTTC.

This clonotype has at least ten counts. The V gene is TRBV20-1, the J gene TRBJ1-1; D unresolved. V shed 6 bases and J shed 1 base, with 15 bases lying between them. Germline CDR1 reads DFQATT; CDR2 reads SNEGSKA (reference sequence). This CDR3 is built from 14 residues. The DNA for the CDR3 is TGCAGTGCAATGTGGACGGGTGGGAACACTGAAGCTTTCTTT. This translates into CSAMWTGGNTEAFF.

This clonotype came up many times. The chain has TRBV12-3 or TRBV12-4 and TRBJ2-5; 7 bases align to TRBD1. The V and J ends lost 6 bases and 5 bases, in that order; junction bases with no gene match: 6. This CDR3 is built from 13 residues. The CDR3 bases are TGTGCCAGCAGCACACAGGGGACGGAGACCCAGTACTTC. Translation gives CASSTQGTETQYF.

The rearrangement joins TRBV27 to TRBJ2-1; 9 positions agree with TRBD1. The CDR3 runs to 15 residues. Germline CDR1 and CDR2: MNHEY and SMNVEV (reference sequence). The V gene end was trimmed by 6 bases and the J gene end by 3 bases; junction bases not matched to a gene: 6. In nucleotides, the CDR3 is TGTGCCAGCAGCTTACAGGGGGCTGGCTACAATGAGCAGTTCTTC. Translated: CASSLQGAGYNEQFF.

The rearrangement joins TRBV6-6 to TRBJ1-5; 7 bases align to TRBD1. Germline CDR1 is MNHNY and CDR2 is SVGAGI (reference sequence). With 0 bases clipped from V and 4 bases from J, the junction kept 3 bases outside the gene matches. The CDR3 is made up of 15 amino acids. CDR3 loop: CASSYSSQGNQPQHF. For the CDR3, the DNA is TGTGCCAGCAGTTACTCGTCACAGGGGAATCAGCCCCAGCATTTT.

This clonotype was recorded at least ten times. The chain employs TRBV7-8 and TRBJ1-1; TRBD1 agrees at 8 bases. V shed 5 bases, J shed 9 bases, and the junction held 11 bases outside the gene matches. The CDR3 spans 14 residues. Germline loops: CDR1 SGHVS, CDR2 FQNEAQ. The DNA for the CDR3 is TGTGCCAGCAGCCAAGGGACAGGACCGTATCAAGCTTTCTTT. As protein: CASSQGTGPYQAFF.

In this sample, this clonotype turned up a few times. The chain uses TRBV23-1 and TRBJ2-1; D might be TRBD1 (7 bases). TRBV23-1 is known as an ORF, though its function is uncertain. The ends were cut back, 11 bases at V and 3 bases at J, with 20 bases in the middle. CDR3 length equals 15 residues. This CDR3 reads CAPSMAGQLYNEQFF. CDR3 nucleotides: TGCGCCCCATCCATGGCGGGACAGCTCTACAATGAGCAGTTCTTC.

This clonotype has ten or more counts. The chain has TRBV20-1 and TRBJ2-4; maybe TRBD2 (5 bases). Germline-derived CDR1 and CDR2 are DFQATT and SNEGSKA (reference sequence). This CDR3 has 14 residues. The V end was cut by 5 bases, the J end by 8 bases, with 19 bases between. CDR3 amino acids: CSAQRSLAGDIQYF. The CDR3 bases are TGCAGTGCTCAGAGGTCTCTCGCGGGTGACATTCAGTACTTC.

At least ten counts were recorded for this clonotype. J is TRBJ1-2 and V is TRBV28, with a weak D call TRBD1 (5 bases). Trimming took off 4 bases at V and 4 bases at J, with 7 bases between the two ends. CDR3 length: 12 residues. CDR1 is MDHEN and CDR2 is SYDVKM in the germline V gene. The CDR3 region has the DNA TGTGCCAGCAGTTACAGGTCCTATGGCTACACCTTC. Translating gives CASSYRSYGYTF.

This chain links TRBV7-9 with TRBJ2-7; perhaps TRBD2 as D (6 bases). Germline V gives CDR1 SEHNR, CDR2 FQNEAQ (reference sequence). Trimming stripped 3 bases from V and 0 bases from J, with 15 bases between. The CDR3 sequence is 16 residues long. The CDR3 sequence: CASSLLRLGSSYEQYF. Here the CDR3 DNA reads TGTGCCAGCAGCTTGTTACGACTAGGGAGCTCCTACGAGCAGTACTTC.